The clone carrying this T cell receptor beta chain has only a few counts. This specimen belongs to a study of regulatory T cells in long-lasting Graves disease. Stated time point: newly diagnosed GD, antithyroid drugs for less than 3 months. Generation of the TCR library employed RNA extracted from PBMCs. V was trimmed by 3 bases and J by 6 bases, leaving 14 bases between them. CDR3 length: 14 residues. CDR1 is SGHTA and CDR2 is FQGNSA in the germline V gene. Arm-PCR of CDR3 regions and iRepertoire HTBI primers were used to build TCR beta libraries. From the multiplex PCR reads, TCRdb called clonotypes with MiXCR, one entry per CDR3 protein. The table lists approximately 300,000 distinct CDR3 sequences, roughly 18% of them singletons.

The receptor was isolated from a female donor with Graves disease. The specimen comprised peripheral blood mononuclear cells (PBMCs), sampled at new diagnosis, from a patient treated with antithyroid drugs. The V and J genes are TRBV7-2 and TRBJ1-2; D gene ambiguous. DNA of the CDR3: TGTGCCAGCAGCTTGACGGACGGCGGGGATGGCTACACCTTC. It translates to CASSLTDGGDGYTF.